The clone carrying this T cell receptor beta chain was detected ten times or more. The data belong to a study of CD8 T cells in ankylosing spondylitis. TCRdb reanalysed the 5' RACE reads using MiXCR and keeps one entry per CDR3 protein. The sample has roughly 130,000 distinct CDR3 sequences, about a tenth seen once. The length of the CDR3 is 14 residues. V was pared by 4 bases and J by 0 bases, with 1 base of the junction left unmatched. Per the germline V gene, CDR1 is SGHTA and CDR2 is FQGTGA. The clonotype originates from a male donor with ankylosing spondylitis or in good health (not recorded which). This sequence joins TRBV7-3 and TRBJ2-3, with 7 bases aligning to TRBD2. Source material: blood, either unsorted or a sorted T cell fraction (not recorded which). The CDR3 region is CASSSSGSTDTQYF. The CDR3 DNA sequence: TGTGCCAGCAGCTCTAGCGGAAGCACAGATACGCAGTATTTT.